This record covers a single T cell receptor (beta chain). Its antigen is unidentified. The data are from a study of cytomegalovirus exposure and HLA in healthy donors. The CDR3 runs 16 residues. Germline V lookup: CDR1 SNHLY, CDR2 FYNNEI. After removal of 5 bases from V and 7 bases from J, the junction contained 11 bases not matched to a gene. Regarding the study as a whole: A missense DCLRE1C variant was associated with V- and J-gene trimming of TCR beta chains in a later analysis, and an independent cohort replicated the association.

Primers for the PCR totalled 60 Vbeta and 13 Jbeta. In the authors' methods: Roughly 11 million shared chains were among the about 80 million unique TCR beta chains that a later analysis counted. The table came from immunoSEQ multiplex PCR; TCRdb's copy has only in-frame clones and leaves some out. The V and J calls and clone size were taken over from that table, and D and trimming were inferred from the DNA. The sample contains about 150,000 clones, 61% of which appear only once. Sequenced material: PBMCs. This clonotype originated in a male donor in good health and CMV-seronegative. The rearrangement joins TRBV2 to TRBJ2-2; 9 bases align to TRBD2. The CDR3 protein is CASSTPAGGVIGELFF. DNA of the CDR3: TGTGCCAGCAGTACACCAGCGGGGGGCGTAATCGGGGAGCTGTTTTTT. Combining the CDR3 with reference TRBV2 and TRBJ2-2 gives the whole variable domain EPEVTQTPSHQVTQMGQEVILRCVPISNHLYFYWYRQILGQKVEFLVSFYNNEISEKSEIFDDQFSVERPDGSNFTLKIRSTKLEDSAMYFCASSTPAGGVIGELFFGEGSRLTVL.